This record covers a single T cell receptor (beta chain). Antigen unknown. TCRdb independently ran MiXCR on the reads; one entry per CDR3 protein. The data show fewer than 200,000 distinct CDR3 sequences, 20% to 25% seen once. The record originates from a study of T cell repertoires in cytomegalovirus infection. Study-wide results and caveats: The study found HLA-C-restricted CMV-specific TCR beta clonotypes dominating the ex vivo response.

The CDR3 loop spans 16 amino acids. Between the trimmed V and J ends, which lost 1 base and 0 bases, there was a span of 11 bases. Germline V lookup: CDR1 SEHNR, CDR2 FQNEAQ (reference sequence). The input for sequencing was CD8+ T cells from cultured PBMCs, taken from culture after CMV antigen stimulation. This TCR came from a human donor in good health (CMV status not recorded). Some clones in this sample may be carry-over from other donors' samples. The chain links TRBV7-9 to TRBJ2-3; D is ambiguous. In DNA, the CDR3 is TGTGCCAGCAGCTTAGAAGTCGACCTTAGCACAGATACGCAGTATTTT. Its protein product is CASSLEVDLSTDTQYF.